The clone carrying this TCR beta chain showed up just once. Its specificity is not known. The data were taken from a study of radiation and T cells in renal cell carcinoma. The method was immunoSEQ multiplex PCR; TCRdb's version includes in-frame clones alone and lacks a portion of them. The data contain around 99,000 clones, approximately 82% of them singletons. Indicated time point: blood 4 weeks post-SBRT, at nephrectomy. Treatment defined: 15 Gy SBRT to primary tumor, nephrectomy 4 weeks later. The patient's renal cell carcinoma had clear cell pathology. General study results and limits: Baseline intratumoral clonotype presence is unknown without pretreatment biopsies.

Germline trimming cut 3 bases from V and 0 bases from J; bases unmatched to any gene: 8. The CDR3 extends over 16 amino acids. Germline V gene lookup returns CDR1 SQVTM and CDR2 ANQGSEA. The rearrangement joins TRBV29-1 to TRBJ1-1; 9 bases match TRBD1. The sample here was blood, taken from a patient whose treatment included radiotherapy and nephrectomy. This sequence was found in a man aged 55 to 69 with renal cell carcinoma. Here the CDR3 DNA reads TGCAGCGTTGACGGGGACAGGGAAGGGGTGAACACTGAAGCTTTCTTT. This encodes CSVDGDREGVNTEAFF.